The 32 T cell receptor beta chains below come from one sample, sequenced in a study of cytomegalovirus exposure and HLA in healthy donors. Using immunoSEQ multiplex PCR, the repertoire was profiled, and TCRdb retains in-frame clones only, with some absent. The sample has 45,000 to 65,000 clones; 85% to 95% are singletons. The material sequenced was PBMCs. The origin of the receptors is a young woman in good health and CMV-seropositive.

The V gene is TRBV7-6, the J gene TRBJ2-1; 7 bases line up with TRBD1. This CDR3 is built from 13 residues. With V trimmed by 5 bases and J by 7 bases, 5 bases remained unmatched. Germline CDR1 reads SGHVS; CDR2 reads FNYEAQ. In DNA form, the CDR3 reads TGTGCCAGCAGCCTGGGACAGATAAATGAGCAGTTCTTC. This translates into CASSLGQINEQFF.

The rearrangement links TRBV5-4 to TRBJ2-6; possibly TRBD2 for D (5 bases). CDR1 is SGHNT and CDR2 is YYREEE in the germline V gene (reference sequence). This CDR3 spans 13 amino acids. The V end was cut by 6 bases, the J end by 1 base, with 5 bases between. Written as DNA, the CDR3 is TGTGCCAGCACGGGATCTGGGGCCAACGTCCTGACTTTC. Protein product: CASTGSGANVLTF.

This chain links TRBV15 with TRBJ1-1; 9 bases align to TRBD1. The CDR3 has 16 residues. V gave up 2 bases and J gave up 0 bases; unmatched junction bases: 4. In germline, CDR1 is LNHNV, CDR2 YYDKDF (reference sequence). CDR3 amino acids: CATSRLGTGMNTEAFF. CDR3 DNA sequence: TGTGCCACCAGCAGATTGGGGACAGGGATGAACACTGAAGCTTTCTTT.

This sequence joins TRBV6-6 and TRBJ1-2, with D possibly matching TRBD1 (5 bases). Trimming took 7 bases from V and 5 from J, leaving 11 bases between them. This CDR3 is built from 12 residues. Germline CDR1 is MNHNY and CDR2 is SVGAGI (reference sequence). DNA for the CDR3: TGTGCCAGCAACCAACAGGTTTATGGCTACACCTTC. Translated: CASNQQVYGYTF.

The chain is built from TRBV7-2 and TRBJ2-3, with 7 bases fitting TRBD1. The germline CDR1 and CDR2 sequences are SGHTA and FQGNSA. V was clipped by 4 bases and J by 0 bases; unmatched bases: 7. CDR3 length equals 16 residues. CDR3 nucleotides: TGTGCCAGCAGCTCACACAGGGGTTCAAGCACAGATACGCAGTATTTT. Its protein is CASSSHRGSSTDTQYF.

This clone was counted once. This chain uses TRBV7-9 with TRBJ2-3; possibly TRBD1 for D (6 bases). Trimming stripped 3 bases from V and 3 bases from J, with 10 bases between. Germline CDR1 SEHNR, CDR2 FQNEAQ (reference sequence). CDR3 length: 14 amino acids. CDR3 loop: CASSFWTVTDTQYF. CDR3 nucleotides: TGTGCCAGCAGCTTTTGGACAGTTACAGATACGCAGTATTTT.

CDR3 sequence (DNA): TGTGCCAGCAGCCCGCGACAGACGACCCCAGCCGCGAACACCGGGGAGCTGTTTTTT. It yields the protein CASSPRQTTPAANTGELFF. The chain employs TRBV7-9 and TRBJ2-2; the D gene is possibly TRBD1 (5 bases). Germline V CDR1 and CDR2: SEHNR, FQNEAQ (reference sequence). Trimming took off 5 bases at V and 0 bases at J, with 22 bases between the two ends. The CDR3 totals 19 residues.

This clone was observed once. This chain connects TRBV19 to TRBJ1-2, with TRBD1 matching 10 bases. Germline V gene sequence: CDR1 LNHDA, CDR2 SQIVND (reference sequence). The CDR3 sequence is 15 residues long. The J segment lost 8 bases and the V segment lost 1 base, leaving 7 bases of the junction unmatched. The CDR3 reads CASSIVRQGARGYTF. CDR3 nucleotides: TGTGCCAGTAGTATAGTGAGACAGGGGGCGCGAGGCTACACCTTC.

This chain links TRBV11-2 with TRBJ1-2; no firm D call. Germline assignment: CDR1 SGHAT and CDR2 FQNNGV. The germline V and J ends were trimmed by 5 bases and 0 bases, with 4 bases remaining between them. The CDR3 is 12 amino acids. The CDR3, as DNA: TGTGCCAGCAGCCCCACTAACTATGGCTACACCTTC. It yields the protein CASSPTNYGYTF.

This chain joins TRBV18 and TRBJ2-1; D possibly corresponds to TRBD2 (5 bases). The V end lost 5 bases, the J end lost 7 bases, and 12 bases lay between the germline ends. Germline CDR1 KGHSH, CDR2 LQKENI. The CDR3 totals 13 residues. This CDR3 reads CASSASGRNEQFF. The CDR3 DNA reads as TGTGCCAGCTCAGCGAGCGGAAGGAATGAGCAGTTCTTC.

This chain uses TRBV19 with TRBJ2-1, with 14 bases aligning to TRBD2. V lost 6 bases, J lost 7 bases, and 5 bases stayed unmatched. The CDR3 contains 15 residues. CDR1 is LNHDA, CDR2 SQIVND, per germline (reference sequence). The CDR3 spells CASRSGTSGGNEQFF. The CDR3 coding sequence is TGTGCCAGTAGGTCCGGGACTAGCGGGGGTAATGAGCAGTTCTTC. Full variable domain (missing parts from reference TRBV19 and TRBJ2-1): DGGITQSPKYLFRKEGQNVTLSCEQNLNHDAMYWYRQDPGQGLRLIYYSQIVNDFQKGDIAEGYSVSREKKESFPLTVTSAQKNPTAFYLCASRSGTSGGNEQFFGPGTRLTVL.

The chain employs TRBV11-2 and TRBJ2-7; 10 nucleotides agree with TRBD2. The CDR3 extends over 15 amino acids. V gave up 4 bases and J gave up 3 bases; unmatched junction bases: 6. The germline gives CDR1 SGHAT, CDR2 FQNNGV. CDR3 in DNA: TGTGCCAGCAGCTGGGCTAGCGGGGGTGGCTACGAGCAGTACTTC. This gives the protein CASSWASGGGYEQYF.

The V gene is TRBV2, the J gene TRBJ2-5; possibly TRBD1 for D (6 bases). V shed 8 bases and J shed 6 bases, with 13 bases lying between them. Per germline, CDR1 SNHLY and CDR2 FYNNEI. CDR3 length: 12 residues. The CDR3 nucleotides read TGTGCCAGCCGGACAGTATTGCAGACCCAGTACTTC. Amino acids: CASRTVLQTQYF. Filled out from reference TRBV2 and TRBJ2-5, the complete variable domain reads EPEVTQTPSHQVTQMGQEVILRCVPISNHLYFYWYRQILGQKVEFLVSFYNNEISEKSEIFDDQFSVERPDGSNFTLKIRSTKLEDSAMYFCASRTVLQTQYFGPGTRLLVL.

The gene calls are TRBV28 and TRBJ1-5; no firm D call. This CDR3 has 15 amino acids. The V gene lost 5 bases and the J gene lost 0 bases, with 11 bases spanning the gap. Germline assignment: CDR1 MDHEN and CDR2 SYDVKM. This CDR3 reads CASSPGEDSNQPQHF. Here the CDR3 DNA reads TGTGCCAGCAGTCCCGGGGAAGATAGCAATCAGCCCCAGCATTTT.

This clone showed up just once. This chain links TRBV19 with TRBJ1-5; no definite D call. The length of the CDR3 is 13 residues. Germline V gene sequence: CDR1 LNHDA, CDR2 SQIVND (reference sequence). V lost 5 bases and J 7 bases, leaving 12 bases between the germline ends. The DNA of the CDR3 is TGTGCCAGTAGTTTGGCAGGCTGGCAGCCCCAGCATTTT. As protein: CASSLAGWQPQHF.

The rearrangement joins TRBV18 to TRBJ2-5; possibly TRBD1 for D (5 bases). CDR3 size: 13 residues. Germline V gene data show CDR1 as KGHSH and CDR2 as LQKENI. Trimming pared 1 base from V and 5 bases from J, leaving 8 bases between. CDR3 in amino acids: CASSPQGLETQYF. The CDR3 DNA sequence: TGTGCCAGCTCACCACAGGGGTTGGAGACCCAGTACTTC.

V gene TRBV4-1 combines with J gene TRBJ1-2; 7 bases fit TRBD1. Trimming at V came to 2 bases and at J to 8 bases, leaving 8 bases not matched to a gene. Looked up from germline, CDR1 is MGHRA and CDR2 is YSYEKL. The CDR3 sequence is 14 residues long. DNA of the CDR3: TGCGCCAGCAGCCAACGTGGGACAGTACAAGGCTACACCTTC. Protein sequence: CASSQRGTVQGYTF.

The chain uses TRBV18 and TRBJ2-7, with TRBD1 matching 9 bases. J lost 1 base, V lost 5 bases, and 9 bases had no gene match. Germline V CDR1 and CDR2: KGHSH, LQKENI. The CDR3 covers 16 residues. CDR3 in amino acids: CASSAAGTGLSYEQYF. The CDR3 bases are TGTGCCAGCTCAGCAGCCGGGACAGGGTTATCCTACGAGCAGTACTTC.

This rearrangement joins TRBV19 to TRBJ1-5; a possible D gene is TRBD1 (5 bases). Trimming removed 5 bases at V and 0 bases at J, with 11 bases between. From germline, CDR1 is LNHDA and CDR2 SQIVND (reference sequence). The CDR3 length is 15 residues. CDR3 loop: CASSDRHLSNQPQHF. The DNA for the CDR3 is TGTGCCAGTAGTGACAGACACCTTAGCAATCAGCCCCAGCATTTT.

The chain has TRBV6-4 and TRBJ1-6; D not certain. CDR1 is MRHNA and CDR2 is SNTAGT in the germline V gene. This CDR3 contains 15 residues. Deletions cut 4 bases from V and 5 bases from J, with 12 bases between. Here the CDR3 DNA reads TGTGCCAGCAGTGGAACGTTCGGGGATAATTCACCCCTCCACTTT. Encoded protein: CASSGTFGDNSPLHF.

The CDR3 reads CASSQAGQYNSPLHF. DNA of the CDR3: TGCGCCAGCAGCCAAGCTGGACAGTATAATTCACCCCTCCACTTT. The V gene is TRBV4-3, the J gene TRBJ1-6; D is possibly TRBD1 (6 bases). V was pared by 1 base and J by 4 bases, with 8 bases between. Germline V CDR1 and CDR2: LGHNA, YSLEER. The CDR3 sequence is 15 residues long.

The chain uses TRBV10-2 and TRBJ1-5; D remains unclear. Looked up from germline, CDR1 is WSHSY and CDR2 is SAAADI. This CDR3 spans 15 amino acids. With 10 bases removed from V and 2 bases from J, the gap between germline ends came to 18 bases. The chain's CDR3 is CATMLDRSGNQPQHF. The CDR3 nucleotides are TGCGCCACCATGTTAGACCGGAGCGGCAATCAGCCCCAGCATTTT.

The chain recombines TRBV6-9 with TRBJ1-5; D uncertain. V lost 3 bases and J lost 6, with 3 bases in between. This CDR3 has 11 amino acids. Germline V CDR1 and CDR2: MNHGY, SVAAGI. The CDR3 DNA reads as TGTGCCAGCAGTTACCGTCAGCCCCAGCATTTT. It codes for CASSYRQPQHF.

The gene calls are TRBV5-1 and TRBJ2-1, with no clear D. The CDR3 sequence is 14 residues long. Trimming took off 0 bases at V and 5 bases at J, with 9 bases between the two ends. The germline gives CDR1 SGHRS, CDR2 YFSETQ. The CDR3 nucleotides read TGCGCCAGCAGCTTGGAATTAGTGAACAATGAGCAGTTCTTC. Encoded protein: CASSLELVNNEQFF.

The chain combines TRBV19 with TRBJ1-6; 9 bases are shared with TRBD1. CDR1 and CDR2 from the germline V gene are LNHDA and SQIVND (reference sequence). This CDR3 is built from 17 residues. V lost 3 bases to trimming and J lost 8 bases; unmatched junction nucleotides: 11. The CDR3 region is CASSIGPPTGGYSPLHF. CDR3 coding DNA: TGTGCCAGTAGTATTGGACCTCCGACAGGGGGATATTCACCCCTCCACTTT.

The V gene is TRBV18, the J gene TRBJ2-7; 8 bases line up with TRBD1. V lost 8 bases to trimming and J lost 6 bases; unmatched junction nucleotides: 18. The CDR3 is 16 residues long. CDR1 and CDR2 (germline): KGHSH, LQKENI. The CDR3 spells CASKQMTGDFSAEQYF. The CDR3 nucleotides are TGTGCCAGCAAACAAATGACAGGGGATTTCTCGGCCGAGCAGTACTTC.

The J gene is TRBJ2-2, the V gene TRBV6-5, with D maybe TRBD1 (6 bases). V shed 9 bases and J shed 7 bases, with 15 bases lying between them. The V gene's germline CDR1 is MNHEY and CDR2 SVGAGI. The CDR3 is made up of 13 amino acids. The CDR3 region is CARVTTGNGELFF. The CDR3 coding sequence is TGTGCCAGGGTTACTACAGGGAACGGGGAGCTGTTTTTT.

Written as DNA, the CDR3 is TGTGCCAGCAGCTTAGGCCTAGCGGGCGGGACCGGGGAGCTGTTTTTT. Encoded protein: CASSLGLAGGTGELFF. The rearrangement uses TRBV7-8 and TRBJ2-2; 8 positions agree with TRBD2. The CDR3 consists of 16 residues. Per the germline V gene, CDR1 is SGHVS and CDR2 is FQNEAQ. V was pared by 1 base and J by 5 bases, with 6 bases of the junction left unmatched.

The chain carries TRBV5-1 and TRBJ1-2; D ambiguous. V dropped 7 bases and J dropped 0 bases, with 13 bases sitting between them. The CDR3 is made up of 14 amino acids. CDR1 and CDR2 from the germline V gene are SGHRS and YFSETQ. The CDR3 nucleotides are TGCGCCAGCGGGCAACCATCGTCTAACTATGGCTACACCTTC. The encoded protein is CASGQPSSNYGYTF.

The chain joins TRBV7-2 to TRBJ1-2; 8 positions match TRBD1. This CDR3 contains 13 residues. Germline assignment: CDR1 SGHTA and CDR2 FQGNSA. J gave up 8 bases and V 3 bases, and 5 bases lay outside the gene matches. The DNA of the CDR3 is TGTGCCAGCAGCTTTACAGGGGGAGACGGCTACACCTTC. Translation gives CASSFTGGDGYTF.

This clone occurred once. J is TRBJ1-1 and V is TRBV28; the D is unclear. Germline assignment: CDR1 MDHEN and CDR2 SYDVKM. The V end lost 3 bases, the J end lost 7 bases, and 15 bases lay between the germline ends. There are 14 residues in the CDR3. Here the CDR3 reads CASSFASARIEAFF. The DNA for the CDR3 is TGTGCCAGCAGTTTTGCCAGCGCAAGAATTGAAGCTTTCTTT.

The V and J genes are TRBV29-1 and TRBJ2-3; D call uncertain. CDR1 and CDR2 (germline): SQVTM, ANQGSEA. There are 11 residues in the CDR3. V was cut by 8 bases and J by 5 bases, with 11 bases left in between. The CDR3 DNA follows: TGCAGCTCCACGCTAGGAGATACGCAGTATTTT. Its translation is CSSTLGDTQYF.